A single T cell receptor beta chain is shown here with its context. These data belong to a study of T cell responses to AZD1222 COVID-19 vaccine. CDR3 size: 16 residues. Germline V CDR1 and CDR2: MNHEY, SMNVEV (reference sequence). V dropped 4 bases and J dropped 3; count of bases not matched to a gene: 10. Profiling relied on immunoSEQ multiplex PCR, and the TCRdb table lists in-frame clones only, not all of them. The table shows around 70,000 clones, with just over 85% occurring only once. The sample was peripheral blood, taken on day 0 of AZD1222 vaccination. This chain connects TRBV27 to TRBJ1-1, with 8 bases identical to TRBD1. This TCR derives from an adult in good health. The CDR3 region is CASSSMTGEYHTEAFF. Here the CDR3 DNA reads TGTGCCAGCAGTTCGATGACAGGGGAGTATCACACTGAAGCTTTCTTT.